This record concerns one T cell receptor (beta chain) sequence. Its antigen is unknown. No base quality information exists; no much larger clone differs at one position. CDR1 and CDR2 are read off the germline V gene (reference sequence) as SGHNT and YYREEE. CDR3 length: 15 amino acids, cysteine to phenylalanine. Kept here is only the CDR3 DNA, which spans 45 bases and is read in frame from base 1. Compared with germline, V lacks 1 base and J lacks 6 bases; bases without a gene match: 6. The sample is drawn from a study of cytomegalovirus exposure and HLA in healthy donors (dated by TCRdb to 2016 to 2017). About the investigation overall: According to an earlier analysis of several hundred of the donors, about 179 million T cells yielded approximately 120 million unique TCR beta sequences and 276 Gb of sequence data. Both class I and class II loci were covered by HLA typing, at four-digit resolution. Of the 398 genotyped donors, roughly 80% were placed in the genetic ancestry cluster associated with self-reported Caucasian donors. To predict cytomegalovirus infection status, the study combined high-throughput TCR immunosequencing, statistical association of individual TCRs with disease status, and machine learning. An early release covering some 640 HLA-typed donors comprised roughly 300 gigabases of sequencing data and around 80 million unique TCR sequences. In addition to the first cohort of 650 to 800 subjects, a separate validation cohort of approximately 130 different subjects was used. The study used immunosequencing to profile the T cell repertoires of approximately 690 subjects and linked those repertoires to cytomegalovirus serostatus. Several DR-DQ haplotypes were treated as single units for association and clustering because of strong linkage in the cohort. Donor age, sex, ethnicity and CMV serostatus were compiled alongside the repertoire data. The number of donors typed differed by locus, with roughly 629-640 for A, B, C, DRB1 and DQB1, approximately 500 for DQA1, over 600 for DPA1, and 400 to 490 for DPB1. In a later genetic analysis, genome-wide SNP genotypes for about 55% of the 666 donors were used, and that subset was treated as a discovery cohort. In an earlier analysis of several hundred of the donors, high-throughput TCR beta sequencing was used to judge whether each TCR beta V gene segment behaved as functional or pseudogenic. The aim of the study was to test whether cataloging public T cell receptors could identify signatures of past pathogen exposure. A later analysis re-analyzed previously published TCR beta repertoires from approximately 700 donors and added high-resolution HLA genotyping to study TCR occurrence patterns. In the later analysis, no new phenotypic data were used to find candidate immune exposures; instead, reliance was placed on TCR beta sequences and their occurrence across donors. Among almost 400 genotyped donors of the cohort, an average of approximately 250,000 unique TCR beta nucleotide sequences were sequenced per donor, roughly 18% of them non-productive. Every discovery cohort repertoire had been produced on one sequencing platform. Overall results and qualifications from the work: In this cohort, only TCR beta chains were sequenced, and detectable features were limited by the absence of alpha or paired-chain data. In a later analysis, HLA-associated TCR beta chains were found to be more clonally expanded and to have lower generation probabilities than equally common non-associated chains. In vitro tests confirmed that three of the cytomegalovirus-associated TCR beta chains recognize cytomegalovirus antigens. Because the 87-base-pair reads could not distinguish some IMGT-functional V segments, including TRBV6-2 and TRBV6-3, those segments were excluded. In an earlier analysis of more than 450 of the donors, most TCR beta V segments were observed in productive rearrangements about 90% or about 30% of the time, broadly matching IMGT annotations. Roughly uniform sequencing depth across donors was assumed in presence/absence analyses, although this assumption may not hold. A later analysis found that most CMV-associated TCR beta chains appeared HLA-restricted, with HLA associations seemingly driven largely by CMV exposure. Assigning TCR associations to individual alleles was difficult when HLA alleles, especially DR and DQ, strongly co-occurred. At a false discovery rate of 0.05, a later analysis linked 16,000 or so TCR beta sequences to specific HLA alleles. A group of highly shared sequence variants was considered likely to be a technical artifact of the sequencing pipeline. Correlated functional status among segregating V segments might be attributable to linkage disequilibrium, but an unknown experimental factor could not be ruled out. In a later genetic analysis, fewer N-insertions in productive TCRs were reported among donors in an Asian-associated ancestry cluster than the approximately 710-donor mean. The study listed 150 to 200 TCR beta chains as associated with cytomegalovirus. The only immune exposure information available for the cohort was CMV serostatus. A further reported finding was that TCR beta sequences accurately predicted the HLA-A and HLA-B alleles for most subjects in the first cohort. Across donors, most TCR sequences were observed very rarely, whereas some public TCRs were present in many individuals. The classifier was reported to diagnose cytomegalovirus status with high specificity and sensitivity in both the original cohort and the validation cohort. The earlier analysis of approximately 540 of the donors excluded some 16 rarely observed V segments, including chromosome 9 orphons, because counts were too low. Because HLA typing was unavailable for some donors at each locus, only the typed subset was used in association tests. V-gene and J-gene trimming of TCR beta chains was associated with a missense DCLRE1C variant in a later genetic analysis, and the association was replicated in an independent cohort. According to the authors, the approach could potentially be generalized to other disease states and immunological phenotypes. Several of the top co-occurrence clusters appeared to be linked to parvovirus B19, influenza, CMV and Epstein-Barr virus, according to a later analysis. A later analysis found that TCR association rates varied across HLA loci, with DRB1 alleles showing the most associated TCRs and HLA-C alleles the fewest.

The library was generated by the immunoSEQ multiplex PCR assay. The multiplex PCR relied on a mix of 60 forward primers for TCR Vbeta segments and 13 reverse primers for TCR Jbeta segments. Amplification of the CDR3 region of rearranged TCR beta genes was performed with a multiplex PCR assay on genomic DNA. The amplified TCR beta libraries were sequenced on the Illumina HiSeq System as 87-base-pair reads. The paper's data handling went like this. Across the roughly 600 repertoires, a later analysis counted roughly 77 million unique TCR beta chains, around 11 million of which were shared by at least two donors. Raw reads were error-corrected and collapsed into unique sequences by a nearest-neighbor algorithm in which closely related sequences were merged to remove PCR and sequencing errors. V, D and J gene segments were assigned by aligning CDR3 sequences to IMGT reference sequences. Each retained sequence needed at least a six-nucleotide match to both a V gene segment and a J gene segment. Rearrangements were called productive when the CDR3 lacked stop codons and stayed in frame with V and J; all others were non-productive. CDR3 was defined according to IMGT convention as the region running from the second conserved V-encoded cysteine to the conserved J-encoded phenylalanine. In an earlier analysis of 550 to 650 of the donors, sequences lacking an unambiguous match to a single V gene segment were excluded. An earlier analysis of approximately 590 of the donors classified V segments as functional when productive rearrangements were above 56.7% and as segregating when the standard deviation between donors was above 5%. A statistical classification framework was built for diagnosing cytomegalovirus status from the catalog of TCR beta chain sequences. A later analysis assigned V and J genes by comparing TCR nucleotide sequences with IMGT/GENE-DB human TR gene sequences. In a later analysis, CDR3 sequences and most-parsimonious VDJ recombination scenarios were assigned using the TCRdist pipeline. In a later analysis, every TCR beta chain was defined by the combination of its CDR3 amino acid sequence and its V-gene family, and reads without a unique V-gene family were dropped. To address suspected cross-contamination and a sequencing artifact, a later analysis removed 450 to 700 highly shared, low-generation-probability nucleotide sequences. In a later analysis, a clonal expansion index was calculated for each public chain from normalized within-repertoire ranks of inferred template counts. A later analysis computed generation probabilities with a VDJ recombination model fitted to out-of-frame rearrangements, and checked the results against IGoR. A later analysis scored TCR-TCR, TCR-HLA and TCR-CMV co-occurrence with hypergeometric tests, applying a repertoire-size bias correction to TCR pairs. False discovery rates were estimated in a later analysis by permuting HLA or CMV assignments 20 times. A later analysis grouped co-occurring TCRs with DBSCAN, adding TCRdist sequence similarity when clustering within HLA-allele-positive subsets. Repertoires with fewer than 30,000 or more than 120,000 public chains were left out of co-occurrence clustering, as were a few repertoires with anomalous nucleotide sharing. TCRdb's version of the immuneACCESS table is confined to in-frame rearrangements and falls short of the full clone set. An unresolved V gene accounts for under half of the shortfall where checked; the remainder is of unknown origin. V, J and clone size are taken as reported in that table, and D and trimming were inferred from the DNA itself. This sample comprises 150,000 to 200,000 clones, around 75% of them detected only once. The ten largest clones represent approximately 5.4% of the sample.

The cohort was made up of 666 healthy bone marrow donors. Cohort members were all nominally healthy when sampled, although unrecorded immune exposures were likely present. The donor tested CMV seropositive, placing the donor among the 290 or so seropositive members of the cohort. Every donor gave a peripheral blood sample, and the peripheral blood mononuclear cells from that sample were used for TCR beta sequencing. Genomic DNA extraction from the blood cell samples was performed with the Qiagen DNeasy Blood Extraction Kit. What was sequenced was PBMCs. The TCR was taken from a woman in her twenties or thirties in good health and CMV-seropositive. The V gene is TRBV5-4 and the J gene is TRBJ1-4, and 7 junctional nucleotides match TRBD1. The CDR3 sequence is CASSLQAGGYEKLFF. The DNA is TGTGCCAGCAGCTTGCAGGCAGGGGGGTATGAAAAACTGTTTTTT.